The clone carrying this TCR beta chain was counted at least ten times. Germline CDR1 DFQATT, CDR2 SNEGSKA (reference sequence). The germline V and J ends were trimmed by 3 bases and 7 bases, with 7 bases remaining between them. This CDR3 is built from 11 residues. TCRdb reprocessed the 5' RACE reads via MiXCR and lists one record per CDR3 protein. Of under 45,000 distinct CDR3 sequences in the sample, around 8% are singletons; the top ten hold approximately 13%. The data stem from a study of early T cells in non-severe SARS-CoV-2 infection. Sequencing was performed on whole blood, taken at baseline. This receptor was taken from an adult who was a healthcare worker with PCR-confirmed SARS-CoV-2 infection or an uninfected control (not recorded which). The chain employs TRBV20-1 and TRBJ2-1, with D uncertain. CDR3 sequence: CSARVLNEQFF. The CDR3 DNA sequence: TGCAGTGCTAGGGTTCTAAATGAGCAGTTCTTC.